These T cell receptor beta chains were read from a single sample in a study of T cell responses to AZD1222 COVID-19 vaccine. TCRdb's table, derived via immunoSEQ multiplex PCR, lists solely in-frame clones and lacks some. The sample yields 70,000 to 95,000 clones, approximately 92% seen once. The input for sequencing was peripheral blood, taken 28 days after the second AZD1222 dose. The receptors were sampled from an adult who received the AZD1222 COVID-19 vaccine. The CDR3 runs from the conserved cysteine through the conserved F or W. D genes are given only for firm matches. Clone size is stated in some rows and not others, as once, few, many or a class when expanded.

-,TRBV9,-,TRBJ1-2,CASSVAMGQNGYTF,TGTGCCAGCAGCGTAGCGATGGGTCAAAATGGCTACACCTTC
-,TRBV6-5,-,TRBJ2-7,CASSPRGALEQYF,TGTGCCAGCAGTCCACGTGGGGCCCTCGAGCAGTACTTC
TRBD2,TRBV12-3/TRBV12-4,-,TRBJ2-1,CASSLGRTRVF,TGTGCCAGCAGTTTAGGGAGGACTAGAGTCTTC
TRBD2,TRBV9,-,TRBJ2-3,CASSVSSGRFGTDTQYF,TGTGCCAGCAGCGTCTCTAGCGGGAGATTTGGCACAGATACGCAGTATTTT
-,TRBV20-1,-,TRBJ1-4,CSAADYGELFF,TGCAGTGCTGCCGACTACGGGGAACTGTTTTTT
-,TRBV7-2,-,TRBJ2-1,CASSLEVSPSDEQFF,TGTGCCAGCAGCTTAGAGGTGTCGCCGAGCGATGAGCAGTTCTTC
-,TRBV18,-,TRBJ2-1,CASSPPSMGAEQFF,TGTGCCAGCTCACCCCCGAGCATGGGGGCTGAGCAGTTCTTC
-,TRBV7-8,-,TRBJ1-1,CASSISDGNTEAFF,TGTGCCAGCAGCATCTCGGACGGGAACACTGAAGCTTTCTTT
-,TRBV5-1,-,TRBJ2-1,CASSLFGDRSQFF,TGCGCCAGCAGCTTGTTTGGCGACAGATCGCAGTTCTTC
-,TRBV25-1,-,TRBJ2-1,CASSESREETYNEQFF,TGTGCCAGCAGTGAGTCAAGGGAAGAAACCTACAATGAGCAGTTCTTC
TRBD1,TRBV9,once,TRBJ1-1,CASSSDRGLFFVNTEAFF,TGTGCCAGCAGCAGTGACAGGGGGCTGTTTTTCGTGAACACTGAAGCTTTCTTT
-,TRBV5-8,-,TRBJ2-4,CASSLGGRAGIQYF,TGTGCCAGCAGCTTGGGTGGCAGGGCAGGCATTCAGTACTTC
-,TRBV6-1,-,TRBJ1-4,CASSEQRGRIHEKLFF,TGTGCCAGCAGTGAACAGAGGGGGAGGATTCATGAAAAACTGTTTTTT
-,TRBV5-1,once,TRBJ2-3,CASSLNGGGTDTQYF,TGCGCCAGCAGCTTGAACGGGGGTGGCACAGATACGCAGTATTTT
TRBD2,TRBV30,-,TRBJ2-3,CAWSVSRLTSGRGTDTQYF,TGTGCCTGGAGTGTATCGCGTTTGACTAGCGGGAGGGGCACAGATACGCAGTATTTT
-,TRBV20-1,-,TRBJ2-1,CSASWPRPSYNEQFF,TGCAGTGCTAGTTGGCCGCGCCCGTCCTACAATGAGCAGTTCTTC
TRBD2,TRBV30,once,TRBJ2-3,CAWFSGLSTDTQYF,TGTGCCTGGTTTAGCGGGCTAAGCACAGATACGCAGTATTTT
-,TRBV24-1,-,TRBJ2-3,CATSDGSSTDTQYF,TGTGCCACCAGTGATGGGTCTAGCACAGATACGCAGTATTTT
TRBD1,TRBV30,-,TRBJ1-2,CAWSAPTGGVYGYTF,TGTGCCTGGAGTGCCCCGACAGGGGGCGTCTATGGCTACACCTTC
TRBD2,TRBV5-1,-,TRBJ2-1,CASSRTGTSSYNEQFF,TGCGCCAGCAGCCGAACCGGGACTAGCTCCTACAATGAGCAGTTCTTC
-,TRBV18,-,TRBJ2-5,CASSLLGGGETQYF,TGTGCCAGCTCGCTATTGGGCGGCGGGGAGACCCAGTACTTC
-,TRBV3-1/TRBV3-2,-,TRBJ1-1,CASSQGTLNTEAFF,TGTGCCAGCAGCCAAGGAACCCTGAACACTGAAGCTTTCTTT
TRBD1,TRBV4-1,-,TRBJ1-3,CASSQGSTTGANSGNTIYF,TGCGCCAGCAGCCAAGGCTCGACGACAGGGGCCAACTCTGGAAACACCATATATTTT
TRBD1,TRBV5-1,-,TRBJ2-3,CASSLADRVIDTQYF,TGCGCCAGCAGCTTGGCGGACAGGGTTATCGATACGCAGTATTTT
TRBD1,TRBV5-6,-,TRBJ2-7,CASSGTGVGGSYEQYF,TGTGCCAGCAGCGGGACAGGGGTCGGCGGGTCCTACGAGCAGTACTTC
-,TRBV11-2,-,TRBJ2-2,CASSRWDGSTGELFF,TGTGCCAGCAGCCGATGGGACGGATCCACCGGGGAGCTGTTTTTT
-,TRBV18,-,TRBJ2-5,CASSPQILAQETQYF,TGTGCCAGCTCACCACAAATACTAGCACAAGAGACCCAGTACTTC
-,TRBV5-4,-,TRBJ1-6,CASSLNGAALPNSPLHF,TGTGCCAGCAGCTTGAATGGGGCCGCCTTACCTAATTCACCCCTCCACTTT
TRBD1,TRBV7-2,-,TRBJ1-5,CASSLGQGLEPQHF,TGTGCCAGCAGCTTAGGACAGGGCCTAGAGCCCCAGCATTTT
-,TRBV5-1,few,TRBJ1-2,CASSLSDNRGYGYTF,TGCGCCAGCAGCTTGTCAGATAATAGGGGCTATGGCTACACCTTC
-,TRBV3-1/TRBV3-2,-,TRBJ2-5,CASSQVLGPRQETQYF,TGTGCCAGCAGCCAAGTTTTAGGGCCGCGCCAAGAGACCCAGTACTTC
-,TRBV3-1/TRBV3-2,once,TRBJ2-3,CASSQGVGEADTQYF,TGTGCCAGCAGCCAAGGAGTAGGCGAGGCAGATACGCAGTATTTT
-,TRBV6-5,few,TRBJ1-2,CASSYSGQPGYTF,TGTGCCAGCAGTTATTCAGGACAGCCTGGCTACACCTTC
-,TRBV5-1,-,TRBJ2-3,CASKVGVASDTQYF,TGCGCCAGCAAGGTGGGAGTTGCTTCAGATACGCAGTATTTT
TRBD2,TRBV9,-,TRBJ2-1,CASSDGGTQEQFF,TGTGCCAGCAGTGACGGGGGGACCCAAGAGCAGTTCTTC
-,TRBV3-1/TRBV3-2,-,TRBJ2-3,CASSSRGGRTTQYF,TGTGCCAGCAGCTCCAGGGGTGGTCGGACTACGCAGTATTTT
TRBD2,TRBV24-1,-,TRBJ2-1,CATSDGTSGREQFF,TGTGCCACCAGTGATGGGACTAGCGGGCGGGAGCAGTTCTTC
-,TRBV5-5,-,TRBJ1-5,CASSLVGGGDQPQHF,TGTGCCAGCAGCTTAGTTGGGGGAGGCGATCAGCCCCAGCATTTT
TRBD2,TRBV18,-,TRBJ2-4,CASSPMYASGTAKNIQYF,TGTGCCAGCTCACCAATGTATGCTAGCGGGACGGCCAAAAACATTCAGTACTTC
-,TRBV6-5,-,TRBJ1-4,CASSYGGGATNEKLFF,TGTGCCAGCAGTTACGGTGGGGGGGCAACTAATGAAAAACTGTTTTTT
TRBD2,TRBV7-9,-,TRBJ2-3,CASSLALAGGPTDTQYF,TGTGCCAGCAGCTTAGCACTAGCGGGGGGCCCTACAGATACGCAGTATTTT
TRBD2,TRBV27,-,TRBJ2-1,CASSQLAGVFNEQFF,TGTGCCAGCAGTCAACTAGCGGGAGTATTCAATGAGCAGTTCTTC
-,TRBV5-6,-,TRBJ2-7,CASSFRDRTYEQYF,TGTGCCAGCAGCTTCCGGGACCGCACCTACGAGCAGTACTTC
TRBD2,TRBV19,-,TRBJ2-7,CASSISGLAGYEQYF,TGTGCCAGTAGTATATCTGGACTAGCTGGCTACGAGCAGTACTTC
-,TRBV7-9,once,TRBJ1-5,CASSLDLPGDQPQHF,TGTGCCAGCAGCTTAGATTTGCCAGGGGATCAGCCCCAGCATTTT
TRBD1,TRBV19,-,TRBJ2-4,CASSSAMGDRGNIQYF,TGTGCCAGTAGTTCCGCTATGGGGGACAGGGGAAACATTCAGTACTTC
-,TRBV7-3,-,TRBJ2-5,CASSPSPGPQETQYF,TGTGCCAGCAGCCCTTCTCCGGGACCCCAAGAGACCCAGTACTTC
-,TRBV21-1,-,TRBJ2-3,CASKKPETSGGAGAHRGTQYF,TGTGCCAGCAAGAAACCGGAGACTAGCGGGGGGGCTGGGGCACACAGGGGTACGCAGTATTTT